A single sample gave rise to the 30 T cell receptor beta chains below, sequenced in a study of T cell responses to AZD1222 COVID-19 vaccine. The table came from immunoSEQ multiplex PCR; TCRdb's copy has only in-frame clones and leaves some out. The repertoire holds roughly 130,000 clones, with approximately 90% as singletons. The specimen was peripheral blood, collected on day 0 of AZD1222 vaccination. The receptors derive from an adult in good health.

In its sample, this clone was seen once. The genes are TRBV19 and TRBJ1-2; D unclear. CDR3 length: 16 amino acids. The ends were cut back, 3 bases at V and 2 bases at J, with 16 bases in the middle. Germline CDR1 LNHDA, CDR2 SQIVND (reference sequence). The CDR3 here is CASSIEQNLENYGYTF. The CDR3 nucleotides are TGTGCCAGTAGTATTGAGCAGAACCTCGAGAACTATGGCTACACCTTC.

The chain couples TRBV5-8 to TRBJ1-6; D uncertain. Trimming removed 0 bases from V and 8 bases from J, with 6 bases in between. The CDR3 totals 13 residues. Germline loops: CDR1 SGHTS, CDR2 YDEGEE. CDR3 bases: TGTGCCAGCAGCTTGGACGCGGATTCACCCCTCCACTTT. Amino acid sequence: CASSLDADSPLHF.

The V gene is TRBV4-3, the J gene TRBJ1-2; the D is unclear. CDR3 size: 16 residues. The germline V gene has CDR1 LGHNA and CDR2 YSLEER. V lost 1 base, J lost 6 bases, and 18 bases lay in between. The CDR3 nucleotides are TGCGCCAGCAGCCAAGCGGCGGCAGGTATTCAGGATGGCTACACCTTC. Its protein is CASSQAAAGIQDGYTF.

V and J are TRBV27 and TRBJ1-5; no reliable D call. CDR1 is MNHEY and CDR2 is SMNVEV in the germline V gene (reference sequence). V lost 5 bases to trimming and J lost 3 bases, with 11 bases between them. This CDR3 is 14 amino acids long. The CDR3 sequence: CASSPRVLNQPQHF. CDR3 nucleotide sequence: TGTGCCAGCAGTCCCCGGGTTCTCAATCAGCCCCAGCATTTT.

The CDR3: CASSLGGPRETQYF. The CDR3, as DNA: TGTGCCAGCAGCTTAGGGGGACCGCGGGAGACCCAGTACTTC. This chain connects TRBV11-3 to TRBJ2-5; tentatively, D is TRBD1 or TRBD2 (5 bases each). Per germline, CDR1 SGHNT and CDR2 YENEEA. The CDR3 consists of 14 residues. With 1 base removed from V and 5 bases from J, the gap between germline ends came to 11 bases.

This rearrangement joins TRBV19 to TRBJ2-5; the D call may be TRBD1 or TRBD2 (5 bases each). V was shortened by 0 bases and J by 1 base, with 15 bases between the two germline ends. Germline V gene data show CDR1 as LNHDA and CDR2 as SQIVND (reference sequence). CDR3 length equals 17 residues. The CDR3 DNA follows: TGTGCCAGTAGTATAGACGGGGAGACAGCACCCCAAGAGACCCAGTACTTC. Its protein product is CASSIDGETAPQETQYF.

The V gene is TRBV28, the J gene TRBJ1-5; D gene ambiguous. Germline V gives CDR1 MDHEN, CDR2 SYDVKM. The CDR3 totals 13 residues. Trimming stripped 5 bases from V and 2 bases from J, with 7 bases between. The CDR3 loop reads CASSPGGNQPQHF. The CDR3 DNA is TGTGCCAGCAGTCCCGGCGGCAATCAGCCCCAGCATTTT.

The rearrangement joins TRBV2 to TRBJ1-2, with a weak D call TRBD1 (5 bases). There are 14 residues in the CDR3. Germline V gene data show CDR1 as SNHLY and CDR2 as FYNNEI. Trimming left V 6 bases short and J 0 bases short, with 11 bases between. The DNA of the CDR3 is TGTGCCAGCAGGGACACCGGCGCTAACTATGGCTACACCTTC. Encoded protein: CASRDTGANYGYTF.

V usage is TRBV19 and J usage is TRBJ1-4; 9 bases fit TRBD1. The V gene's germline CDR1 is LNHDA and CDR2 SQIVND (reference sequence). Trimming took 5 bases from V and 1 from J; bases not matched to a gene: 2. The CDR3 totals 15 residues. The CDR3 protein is CASSRTGVTNEKLFF. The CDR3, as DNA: TGTGCCAGTAGTCGGACAGGGGTAACTAATGAAAAACTGTTTTTT.

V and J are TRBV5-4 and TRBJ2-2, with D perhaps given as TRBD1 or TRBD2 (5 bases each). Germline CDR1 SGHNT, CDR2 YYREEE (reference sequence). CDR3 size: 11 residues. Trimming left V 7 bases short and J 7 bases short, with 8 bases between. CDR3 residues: CASGTGGELFF. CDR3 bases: TGTGCCAGCGGGACGGGCGGGGAGCTGTTTTTT. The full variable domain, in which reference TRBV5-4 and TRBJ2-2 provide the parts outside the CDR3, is ETGVTQSPTHLIKTRGQQVTLRCSSQSGHNTVSWYQQALGQGPQFIFQYYREEENGRGNFPPRFSGLQFPNYSSELNVNALELDDSALYLCASGTGGELFFGEGSRLTVL.

This CDR3 is CASSPPGQGGPREQFF. CDR3 coding DNA: TGTGCCAGCAGCCCCCCGGGACAGGGCGGCCCGCGAGAGCAGTTCTTC. The gene calls are TRBV21-1 and TRBJ2-1; TRBD1 is the table's D call and was not checked against the DNA. TRBV21-1 is a documented pseudogene. The CDR3 consists of 16 residues.

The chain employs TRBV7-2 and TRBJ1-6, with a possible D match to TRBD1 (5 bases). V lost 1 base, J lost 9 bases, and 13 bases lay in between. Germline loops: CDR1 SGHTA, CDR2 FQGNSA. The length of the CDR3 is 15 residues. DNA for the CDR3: TGTGCCAGCAGCTTAGTTACGGGGGGGGGTTCACCCCTCCACTTT. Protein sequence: CASSLVTGGGSPLHF. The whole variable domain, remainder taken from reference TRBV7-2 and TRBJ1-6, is GAGVSQSPSNKVTEKGKDVELRCDPISGHTALYWYRQSLGQGLEFLIYFQGNSAPDKSGLPSDRFSAERTGGSVSTLTIQRTQQEDSAVYLCASSLVTGGGSPLHFGNGTRLTVT.

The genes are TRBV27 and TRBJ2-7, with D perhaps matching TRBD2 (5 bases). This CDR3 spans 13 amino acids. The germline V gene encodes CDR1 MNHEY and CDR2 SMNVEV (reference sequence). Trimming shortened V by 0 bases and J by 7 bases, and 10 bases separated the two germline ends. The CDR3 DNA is TGTGCCAGCAGTTTATCGAGGGTCCAGGAGCAGTACTTC. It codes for CASSLSRVQEQYF.

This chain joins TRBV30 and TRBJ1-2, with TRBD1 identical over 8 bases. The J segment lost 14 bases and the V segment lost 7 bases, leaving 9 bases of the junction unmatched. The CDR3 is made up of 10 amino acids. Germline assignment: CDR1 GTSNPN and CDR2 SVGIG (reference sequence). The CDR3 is CAFGRGLGTF. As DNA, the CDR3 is TGTGCCTTCGGCAGGGGGCTAGGGACCTTC. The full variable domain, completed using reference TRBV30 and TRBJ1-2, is SQTIHQWPATLVQPVGSPLSLECTVEGTSNPNLYWYRQAAGRGLQLLFYSVGIGQISSEVPQNLSASRPQDRQFILSSKKLLLSDSGFYLCAFGRGLGTFGSGTRLTVV.

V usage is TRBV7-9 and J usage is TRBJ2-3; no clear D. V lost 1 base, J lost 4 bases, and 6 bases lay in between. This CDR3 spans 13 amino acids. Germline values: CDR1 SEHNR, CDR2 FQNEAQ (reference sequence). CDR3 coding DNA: TGTGCCAGCAGCTTAGGCCGGGCAGATACGCAGTATTTT. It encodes CASSLGRADTQYF.

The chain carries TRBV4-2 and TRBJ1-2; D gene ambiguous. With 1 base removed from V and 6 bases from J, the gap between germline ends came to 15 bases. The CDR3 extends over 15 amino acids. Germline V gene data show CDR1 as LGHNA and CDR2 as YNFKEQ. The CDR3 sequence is CASSQVHLRTHGYTF. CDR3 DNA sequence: TGTGCCAGCAGCCAAGTCCATCTTAGGACTCATGGCTACACCTTC.

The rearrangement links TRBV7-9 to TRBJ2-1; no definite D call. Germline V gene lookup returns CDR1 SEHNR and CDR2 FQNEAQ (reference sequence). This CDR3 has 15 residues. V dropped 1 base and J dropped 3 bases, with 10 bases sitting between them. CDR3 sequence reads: CASSLGKGFYNEQFF. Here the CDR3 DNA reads TGTGCCAGCAGCTTAGGTAAGGGTTTCTACAATGAGCAGTTCTTC.

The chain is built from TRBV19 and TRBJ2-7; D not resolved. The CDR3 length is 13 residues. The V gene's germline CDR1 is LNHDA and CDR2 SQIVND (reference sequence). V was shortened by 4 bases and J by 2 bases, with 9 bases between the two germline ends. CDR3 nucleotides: TGTGCCAGTAGTACTCAGGTGCCCTACGAGCAGTACTTC. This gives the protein CASSTQVPYEQYF.

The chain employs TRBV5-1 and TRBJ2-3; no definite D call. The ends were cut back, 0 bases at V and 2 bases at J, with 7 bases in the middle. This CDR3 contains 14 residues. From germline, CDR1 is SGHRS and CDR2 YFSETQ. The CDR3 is CASSLEISTDTQYF. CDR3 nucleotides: TGCGCCAGCAGCTTGGAGATATCCACAGATACGCAGTATTTT.

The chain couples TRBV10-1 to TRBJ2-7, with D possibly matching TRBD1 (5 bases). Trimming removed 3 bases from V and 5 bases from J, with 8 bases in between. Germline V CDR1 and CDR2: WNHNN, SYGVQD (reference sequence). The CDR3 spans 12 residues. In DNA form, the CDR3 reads TGCGCCAGCAGTGACAGGGTCAACGAGCAGTACTTC. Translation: CASSDRVNEQYF.

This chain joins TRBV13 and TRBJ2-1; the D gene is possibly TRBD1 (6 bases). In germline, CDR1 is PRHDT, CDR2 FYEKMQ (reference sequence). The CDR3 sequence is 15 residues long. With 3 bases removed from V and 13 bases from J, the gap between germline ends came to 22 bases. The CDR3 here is CASSFLAGDQTRQFF. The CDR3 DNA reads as TGTGCCAGCAGCTTCTTGGCAGGGGACCAAACACGACAGTTCTTC.

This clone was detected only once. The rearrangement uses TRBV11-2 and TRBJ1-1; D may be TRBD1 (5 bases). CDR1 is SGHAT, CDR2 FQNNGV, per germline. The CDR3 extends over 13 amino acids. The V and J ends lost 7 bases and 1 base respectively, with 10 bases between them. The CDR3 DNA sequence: TGTGCCAGCAAAGACAGACCGAACACTGAAGCTTTCTTT. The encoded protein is CASKDRPNTEAFF.

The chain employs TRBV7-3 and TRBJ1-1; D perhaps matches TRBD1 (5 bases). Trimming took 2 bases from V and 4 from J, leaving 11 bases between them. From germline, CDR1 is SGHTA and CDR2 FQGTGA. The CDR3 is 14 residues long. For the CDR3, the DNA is TGTGCCAGCAGCTTATATGGGGGTACCACTGAAGCTTTCTTT. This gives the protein CASSLYGGTTEAFF.

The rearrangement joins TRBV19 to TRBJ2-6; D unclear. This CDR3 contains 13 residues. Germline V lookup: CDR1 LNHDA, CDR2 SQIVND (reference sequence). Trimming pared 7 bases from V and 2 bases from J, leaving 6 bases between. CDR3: CASTQTGANVLTF. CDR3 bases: TGTGCCAGTACACAAACTGGGGCCAACGTCCTGACTTTC.

CDR3 loop: CASSVPPMSGTEAFF. DNA for the CDR3: TGTGCCAGCAGCGTGCCCCCGATGTCGGGTACTGAAGCTTTCTTT. The gene calls are TRBV9 and TRBJ1-1; D unclear. Trimming shortened V by 2 bases and J by 5 bases, and 16 bases separated the two germline ends. The germline V gene has CDR1 SGDLS and CDR2 YYNGEE. This CDR3 is 15 amino acids long.

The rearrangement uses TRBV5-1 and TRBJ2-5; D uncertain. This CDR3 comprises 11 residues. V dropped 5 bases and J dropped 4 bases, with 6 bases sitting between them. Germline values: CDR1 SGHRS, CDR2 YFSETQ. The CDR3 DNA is TGCGCCAGCAGAATCATAGAGACCCAGTACTTC. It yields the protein CASRIIETQYF.

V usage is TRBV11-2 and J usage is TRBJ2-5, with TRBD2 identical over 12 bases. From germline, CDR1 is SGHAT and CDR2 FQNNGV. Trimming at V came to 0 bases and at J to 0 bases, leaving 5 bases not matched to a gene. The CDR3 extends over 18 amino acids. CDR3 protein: CASSLDRLAGGYQETQYF. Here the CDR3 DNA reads TGTGCCAGCAGCTTAGATCGTCTAGCGGGGGGGTACCAAGAGACCCAGTACTTC.

CDR3 DNA sequence: TGTGCCAGTCTTGACCGGGGAGCTTTCTTT. Amino acids: CASLDRGAFF. This chain joins TRBV28 and TRBJ1-1; D is undetermined. V was cut by 9 bases and J by 10 bases, with 12 bases left in between. Germline V lookup: CDR1 MDHEN, CDR2 SYDVKM. CDR3 length: 10 residues.

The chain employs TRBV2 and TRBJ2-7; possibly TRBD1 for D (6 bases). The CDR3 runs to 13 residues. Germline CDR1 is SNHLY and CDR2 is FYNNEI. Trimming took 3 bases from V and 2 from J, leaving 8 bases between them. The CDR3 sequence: CASSDGQTYEQYF. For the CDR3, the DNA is TGTGCCAGCAGTGATGGACAGACCTACGAGCAGTACTTC.

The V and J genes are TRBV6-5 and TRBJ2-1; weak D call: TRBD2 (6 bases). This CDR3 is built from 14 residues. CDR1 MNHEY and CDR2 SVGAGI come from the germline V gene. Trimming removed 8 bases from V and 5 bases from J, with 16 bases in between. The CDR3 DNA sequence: TGTGCCAGCGGTAGACTAGTGAGGGACAATGAGCAGTTCTTC. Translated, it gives CASGRLVRDNEQFF.